This paragraph covers one TCR beta chain sequence. Data came from immunoSEQ multiplex PCR; TCRdb stores just in-frame clones and leaves some out. This table has 250,000 to 300,000 clones, 70% to 90% appearing once. The CDR3 length is 19 residues. This entry is derived from a study of blood T cell repertoires in COVID-19. This sequence joins TRBV12-2 and TRBJ1-2; the D segment call TRBD1 is taken from the table without a DNA check. TRBV12-2 is marked as a pseudogene. The receptor's source is a man younger than 30 who had recovered from COVID-19. Sequenced sample: PBMCs or T cells enriched from blood (not recorded which). The CDR3 reads CASRLAQNPGQEYNYGYTF. The CDR3 nucleotides read TGTGCAAGTCGCTTAGCGCAAAATCCGGGACAGGAGTATAACTATGGCTACACCTTC.